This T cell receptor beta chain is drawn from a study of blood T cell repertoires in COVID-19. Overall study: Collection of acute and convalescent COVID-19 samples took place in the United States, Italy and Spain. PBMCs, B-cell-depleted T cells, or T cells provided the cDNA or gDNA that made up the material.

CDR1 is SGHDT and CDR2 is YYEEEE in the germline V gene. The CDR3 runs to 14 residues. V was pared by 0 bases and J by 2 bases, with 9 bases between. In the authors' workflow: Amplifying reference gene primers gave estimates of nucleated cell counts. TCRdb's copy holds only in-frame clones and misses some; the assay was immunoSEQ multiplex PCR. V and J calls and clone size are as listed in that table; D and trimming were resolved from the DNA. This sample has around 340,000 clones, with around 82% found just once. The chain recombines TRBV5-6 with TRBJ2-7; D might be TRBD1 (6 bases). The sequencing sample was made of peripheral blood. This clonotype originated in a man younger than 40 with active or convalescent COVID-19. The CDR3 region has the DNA TGTGCCAGCAGCTTGGTGGACAGCACCTACGAGCAGTACTTC. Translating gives CASSLVDSTYEQYF. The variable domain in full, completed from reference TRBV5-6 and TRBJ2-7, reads DAGVTQSPTHLIKTRGQQVTLRCSPKSGHDTVSWYQQALGQGPQFIFQYYEEEERQRGNFPDRFSGHQFPNYSSELNVNALLLGDSALYLCASSLVDSTYEQYFGPGTRLTVT.